The T cell receptor (beta chain) described here comes from a study of shared clonotypes between healthy human individuals (dated by TCRdb to 2020 to 2021). Some background on the complete study: A few men and a couple of women, aged 18 to 49 years, made up the cohort. Per donor, three plates each were used for CD4 naive and CD4 memory, two for CD8 naive, and one for CD8 memory. To estimate repertoire size and how much clonotype sharing occurs between individuals, the study deeply sequenced the blood TCR repertoires of 5 or 6 healthy adults. Different laboratories and diverse techniques were used to prepare libraries and sequence TCR repertoires, to increase sequencing depth and limit assay-specific biases. Each donor's leukapheresis produced roughly between roughly 0.9 and 9 billion PBMCs. What the authors observed across the whole study: Because the study included a small number of donors, the genetic and exposure-history diversity represented was limited. Sampling was restricted to blood, and TCR repertoires in tissues likely differ from the TCR repertoires found in blood. Compared with non-shared clonotypes, clonotypes shared by all four sorted-subset donors had higher generation probabilities. Across a handful of donors, around 5% of naive CD4, roughly 3.4% of naive CD8, about 2.3% of memory CD4, and roughly 0.4% of memory CD8 clonotypes were shared. Based on pairwise subsampling, the degree of clonotype sharing among donors was expected to be affected by sequencing depth. Naive subsets generally had larger estimated clonotype richness than memory subsets. Rarefaction of sorted-subset datasets indicated incomplete sequencing despite the large sequencing depth.

TCR CDR3 regions were amplified from genomic DNA by multiplex PCR using the deep immunoSEQ assay. For each cell subset, the extracted genomic DNA was distributed evenly across all wells of several immunoSEQ 96-well plates, and each plate served as one replicate. For sorted subsets, around 0.2 ug genomic DNA, equal to tens of thousands of T cell genomes, was loaded into each replicate PCR. Purified libraries were measured with a Qubit 3.0 fluorometer, size-checked on a Bioanalyzer 2100, and measured again with the KAPA Library Quantification kit. Every immunoSEQ 96-well plate was sequenced on a separate single-read 150-cycle Illumina NextSeq 550 flow cell. As for how the authors treated the data: Because the immunoSEQ output held only junctional sequences and lacked quality scores, the filtering could not match the filtering applied to full-length reads. To assign V/J genes and CDR3, sequences were annotated using PyIR, a Python wrapper for IgBLAST v1.9, with IMGT germline references. Reads were filtered out if the reads had weak V/J assignments (E-value above 1e-6), no CDR3, stop codons, out-of-frame junctions, or ambiguous translated residues. A V3J clonotype was defined by an identical inferred V gene, J gene, and CDR3 amino acid sequence. Percentage overlap between repertoires was calculated by dividing the number of shared unique clonotypes by the size of the smaller repertoire. Three approaches were used to assess repertoire richness: RTK rarefaction, the Chao1 estimator, and Recon v2.1 estimates of unobserved clonotypes. Generation probabilities were computed with OLGA for all TCRbeta clonotypes obtained by the gDNA method from several donors. TCRdb holds this immuneACCESS table with in-frame rearrangements only. Some clones are missing; in checked studies, unresolved V genes explain under half, and the rest has no known cause. Clone size and the V and J calls come from that table; the DNA yielded D and trimming. The sample profile shows about 1.5 million clones; 95% to 97% of them were found once. In total, the top ten clones hold 1% to 1.5% of the sample.

A remark on this clone: Its antigen remains unidentified. Base-call qualities are not available, and no considerably larger clone is one nucleotide away.

The donors were healthy, HIV-negative adults who had no recently reported acute infections or vaccinations. Every donor was a Caucasian adult residing in Nashville, Tennessee, USA. CD4+ T cells were enriched by magnetic negative selection, after which naive cells were positively selected on CD45RA and the negative fraction was taken as the memory subset. Blood was obtained by leukapheresis, after which PBMCs were separated by Ficoll-Histopaque density gradient centrifugation and cryopreserved in liquid nitrogen vapor phase. Purity and quantity of every magnetically sorted T cell population were checked by analytical flow cytometry. Genomic DNA was isolated from every sorted fraction and measured by UV absorbance on a Nanodrop 2000c. V and J are trimmed by 6 bases and 5 bases, and the gene matches miss 5 bases of the junction. The germline V gene gives CDR1 as MNHNS and CDR2 as SASEGT. From cysteine to phenylalanine, the CDR3 is 13 amino acids long. Only CDR3 DNA is held: 39 bases, read in frame from base 1.

Sequenced material: naive CD4+ T cells sorted from blood. The cell subset or site tag for this specimen amounts to: CD45RA+ positively selected. The rearranged segments are TRBV6-1 and TRBJ2-7; TRBD1 agrees with 9 junctional bases. The clonotype originates from a man under 40 in good health. The sequence in DNA is TGTGCCAGCAGCGCGGACAGGGGCGACGAGCAGTACTTC. This translates into CASSADRGDEQYF.